These 18 T cell receptor beta chains came from one sample sequenced in a study of OX40 agonist ivuxolimab in advanced cancers. The protocol was immunoSEQ multiplex PCR, while the TCRdb copy is restricted to in-frame clones and leaves out a portion. The table includes fewer than 55,000 clones, 85% to 90% detected once. The sample consisted of CD4+ or CD8+ T cells sorted from blood, taken in a trial of the OX40 agonist ivuxolimab. All receptors come from an adult with an advanced solid tumor such as melanoma, head and neck, liver or kidney cancer.

V usage is TRBV7-8 and J usage is TRBJ2-2, with 7 positions matching TRBD1. Germline loops: CDR1 SGHVS, CDR2 FQNEAQ. The junction had 7 bases not matched to a gene; V was cut back by 2 bases and J by 1 base. The CDR3 is 17 residues long. CDR3 in DNA: TGTGCCAGCAGCTTACGCCTAAGGGGGCGGAACACCGGGGAGCTGTTTTTT. Encoded protein: CASSLRLRGRNTGELFF.

This sequence joins TRBV27 and TRBJ2-6; 7 bases agree with TRBD1. Germline V gene data show CDR1 as MNHEY and CDR2 as SMNVEV (reference sequence). The CDR3 has 15 residues. V lost 4 bases and J lost 2; bases outside the gene matches: 2. CDR3 amino acids: CASSSQGAGANVLTF. CDR3 DNA sequence: TGTGCCAGCAGTTCCCAGGGGGCTGGGGCCAACGTCCTGACTTTC.

The gene calls are TRBV27 and TRBJ2-2, with 10 positions matching TRBD1. Trimming cost V 5 bases and J 6 bases; bases outside gene matches: 6. CDR1 and CDR2 from the germline V gene are MNHEY and SMNVEV (reference sequence). The CDR3 consists of 15 residues. CDR3 amino acids: CASSPGTGVAGELFF. CDR3 coding DNA: TGTGCCAGCAGTCCTGGGACAGGGGTTGCCGGGGAGCTGTTTTTT.

The chain carries TRBV14 and TRBJ2-3, with D unclear. V lost 6 bases, J lost 6 bases, and 16 bases lay in between. Germline V gene lookup returns CDR1 SGHDN and CDR2 FVKESK. The CDR3 covers 14 residues. CDR3 amino acids: CASRANHPLDTQYF. Here the CDR3 DNA reads TGTGCCAGCAGAGCTAACCACCCTCTGGATACGCAGTATTTT.

V is TRBV4-2 and J is TRBJ2-1; 9 nucleotides line up with TRBD1. Germline CDR1 is LGHNA and CDR2 is YNFKEQ. Trimming removed 2 bases from V and 5 bases from J; junction bases left unmatched: 7. The CDR3 runs 16 residues. Here the CDR3 reads CASSQQGTGRNNEQFF. The CDR3 DNA sequence: TGTGCCAGCAGCCAACAAGGGACAGGGCGTAACAATGAGCAGTTCTTC.

The rearrangement joins TRBV28 to TRBJ1-5, with D possibly matching TRBD1 (5 bases). Germline CDR1 MDHEN, CDR2 SYDVKM. This CDR3 is 12 amino acids long. V was trimmed by 6 bases and J by 9 bases, leaving 12 bases between them. The CDR3 sequence: CASSWGKLPQHF. The CDR3 coding sequence is TGTGCCAGCAGCTGGGGGAAATTGCCCCAGCATTTT.

The CDR3 protein is CAGQGRLTDTQYF. The CDR3 nucleotides are TGTGCCGGACAGGGGCGGCTCACAGATACGCAGTATTTT. V gene TRBV6-6 combines with J gene TRBJ2-3, with 9 bases aligning to TRBD1. The CDR3 covers 13 residues. With V trimmed by 11 bases and J by 2 bases, 5 bases remained unmatched. Germline V CDR1 and CDR2: MNHNY, SVGAGI (reference sequence).

The chain's CDR3 is CASSQGQGRAGTYNEQFF. CDR3 nucleotide sequence: TGTGCCAGCAGTCAGGGACAGGGTAGGGCAGGAACCTACAATGAGCAGTTCTTC. The V gene is TRBV27, the J gene TRBJ2-1, with 9 bases aligning to TRBD1. CDR1 and CDR2 from the germline V gene are MNHEY and SMNVEV (reference sequence). The trim removed 5 bases at V and 2 bases at J, leaving 13 bases unmatched. The CDR3 extends over 18 amino acids.

The chain has TRBV5-1 and TRBJ2-1, with D perhaps TRBD1 or TRBD2 (5 bases each). This CDR3 has 14 residues. Germline V gene lookup returns CDR1 SGHRS and CDR2 YFSETQ. V lost 4 bases and J 1 base, leaving 9 bases between the germline ends. Here the CDR3 reads CASSVGESYNEQFF. The CDR3 region has the DNA TGCGCCAGCAGCGTGGGGGAGTCCTACAATGAGCAGTTCTTC.

This chain connects TRBV11-3 to TRBJ2-5; D assignment may be TRBD1 or TRBD2 (5 bases each). In germline, CDR1 is SGHNT, CDR2 YENEEA. V lost 2 bases and J lost 5, with 15 bases in between. The CDR3 runs to 15 residues. Written as DNA, the CDR3 is TGTGCCAGCAGCTTACGGTCGGGGCAGCTTGAGACCCAGTACTTC. It is translated as CASSLRSGQLETQYF.

This clone was detected only once. The chain employs TRBV6-1 and TRBJ1-5; 7 positions agree with TRBD1. CDR3 length: 15 residues. V lost 5 bases and J lost 11; bases outside the gene matches: 15. Germline values: CDR1 MNHNS, CDR2 SASEGT. Here the CDR3 reads CASSLGGDGDRAQHF. CDR3 nucleotide sequence: TGTGCCAGCAGTTTAGGGGGCGATGGGGATAGGGCCCAGCATTTT.

The chain links TRBV28 to TRBJ1-1; D uncertain. The length of the CDR3 is 11 residues. The germline V and J ends were trimmed by 1 base and 11 bases, with 8 bases remaining between them. Germline V CDR1 and CDR2: MDHEN, SYDVKM. CDR3 protein: CASSLFPEAFF. The CDR3 bases are TGTGCCAGCAGTTTATTCCCCGAGGCTTTCTTT.

The rearrangement joins TRBV19 to TRBJ1-5; the match to TRBD1 covers 7 bases. After removal of 3 bases from V and 3 bases from J, the junction contained 20 bases not matched to a gene. Per the germline V gene, CDR1 is LNHDA and CDR2 is SQIVND (reference sequence). The CDR3 is 20 amino acids. The CDR3 reads CASSMGFVSRGPRPNQPQHF. The CDR3 bases are TGTGCCAGTAGTATGGGGTTTGTAAGTAGGGGGCCCCGACCCAATCAGCCCCAGCATTTT. Complete variable domain (other parts from reference TRBV19 and TRBJ1-5): DGGITQSPKYLFRKEGQNVTLSCEQNLNHDAMYWYRQDPGQGLRLIYYSQIVNDFQKGDIAEGYSVSREKKESFPLTVTSAQKNPTAFYLCASSMGFVSRGPRPNQPQHFGDGTRLSIL.

The chain combines TRBV5-1 with TRBJ2-3; D possibly corresponds to TRBD1 (5 bases). Trimming shortened V by 4 bases and J by 2 bases, and 11 bases separated the two germline ends. The CDR3 has 14 residues. Germline V CDR1 and CDR2: SGHRS, YFSETQ. CDR3 protein: CASSPRQLTDTQYF. CDR3 sequence (DNA): TGCGCCAGCAGCCCTAGACAGCTCACAGATACGCAGTATTTT.

The chain combines TRBV2 with TRBJ2-5, with 12 positions matching TRBD1. The V segment lost 4 bases and the J segment 4 bases; nucleotides outside the gene matches: 7. The CDR3 loop spans 16 amino acids. Germline V gives CDR1 SNHLY, CDR2 FYNNEI. Here the CDR3 DNA reads TGTGCCAGCAGTGGCTACCGGGACAGGGGGCGAGAGACCCAGTACTTC. This sequence encodes CASSGYRDRGRETQYF.

The chain combines TRBV7-7 with TRBJ2-2; D remains ambiguous. Germline V CDR1 and CDR2: SSHAT, FNYEAQ (reference sequence). The V gene lost 1 base and the J gene lost 3 bases, with 9 bases spanning the gap. CDR3 length equals 15 residues. The chain's CDR3 is CASSLVGLHTGELFF. DNA of the CDR3: TGTGCCAGCAGCTTAGTTGGCCTACACACCGGGGAGCTGTTTTTT. The whole variable domain, remainder taken from reference TRBV7-7 and TRBJ2-2, is GAGVSQSPRYKVTKRGQDVTLRCDPISSHATLYWYQQALGQGPEFLTYFNYEAQPDKSGLPSDRFSAERPEGSISTLTIQRTEQRDSAMYRCASSLVGLHTGELFFGEGSRLTVL.

The rearrangement links TRBV6-5 to TRBJ1-1; D not certain. This CDR3 has 14 amino acids. Germline CDR1 reads MNHEY; CDR2 reads SVGAGI. V was cut by 5 bases and J by 2 bases, with 12 bases left in between. Here the CDR3 DNA reads TGTGCCAGCAGTAACGGACGGTCTAACACTGAAGCTTTCTTT. It codes for CASSNGRSNTEAFF.

The chain recombines TRBV28 with TRBJ2-1; D unclear. Trimming left V 1 base short and J 6 bases short, with 4 bases between. Germline-derived CDR1 and CDR2 are MDHEN and SYDVKM. The CDR3 loop spans 12 amino acids. The CDR3 DNA reads as TGTGCCAGCAGTTTATCCCGCAATGAGCAGTTCTTC. Translating gives CASSLSRNEQFF.